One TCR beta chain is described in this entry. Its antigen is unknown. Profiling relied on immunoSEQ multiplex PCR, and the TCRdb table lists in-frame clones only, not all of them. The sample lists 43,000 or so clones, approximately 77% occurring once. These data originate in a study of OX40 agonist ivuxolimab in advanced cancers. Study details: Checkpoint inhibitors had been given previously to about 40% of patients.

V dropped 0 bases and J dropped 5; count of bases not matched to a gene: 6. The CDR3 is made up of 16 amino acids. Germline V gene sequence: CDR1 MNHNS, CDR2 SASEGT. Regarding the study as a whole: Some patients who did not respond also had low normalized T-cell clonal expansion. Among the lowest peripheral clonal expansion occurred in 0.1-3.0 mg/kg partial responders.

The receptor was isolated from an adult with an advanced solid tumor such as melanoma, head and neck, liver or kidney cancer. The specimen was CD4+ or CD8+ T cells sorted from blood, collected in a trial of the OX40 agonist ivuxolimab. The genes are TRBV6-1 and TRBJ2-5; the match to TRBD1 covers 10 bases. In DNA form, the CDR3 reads TGTGCCAGCAGTGAAGCGGGACAGGGGTTAGGCGAGACCCAGTACTTC. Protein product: CASSEAGQGLGETQYF.